Detailed here is one T cell receptor beta chain. V was trimmed by 4 bases and J by 13 bases, leaving 19 bases between them. The CDR3 loop spans 13 amino acids. Germline V gives CDR1 PRHDT, CDR2 FYEKMQ (reference sequence). The sample is drawn from a study of blood T cells in healthy people across ages. Overall study context: Through template switching, about one barcoded beta molecule was captured per two T cells, as measured in model experiments.

Alongside a J-beta primer mix, a sample-barcoded 5' primer served in a second PCR lasting about 7 to 11 cycles. TCRdb reprocessed the 5' RACE reads via MiXCR and lists one record per CDR3 protein. The sample holds 850,000 to 1,000,000 distinct CDR3 sequences; around 48% are singletons and the top ten take 13%. V usage is TRBV13 and J usage is TRBJ2-5; D possibly corresponds to TRBD1 (6 bases). Material: blood. The clonotype was recovered from a man aged 25 to 40 in good health. CDR3 protein: CASSSSGAAPPYF. DNA for the CDR3: TGTGCCAGCAGCTCGTCAGGGGCAGCCCCACCGTACTTC.